This T cell receptor beta chain is from a study of response to subunit inactivated influenza vaccine (dated 2018 in TCRdb). Regarding the study in general: Deep quantitative profiling of the T cell receptor repertoire was used in the study to follow responses to a trivalent subunit inactivated influenza vaccine.

In the case of this clonotype: Its antigen remains undetermined. No clone much larger than this one lies a single base away; base qualities are absent.

The cysteine opens and the phenylalanine closes a CDR3 of 13 amino acids. The only DNA kept is the CDR3, 39 bases in frame from the first base. Deletion took 3 bases off V and 6 bases off J, with a span of 11 bases between the germline ends. From the germline V gene (reference sequence), CDR1 is LGHDT and CDR2 is YNNKEL. The method behind the library was RT-PCR. TCRdb names Illumina HiSeq 2500 as the instrument used. TCRdb reworked the public reads: Q25 trimming with fastp, MiXCR clone assembly, productive beta chains retained. Rows merge per CDR3 protein into single entries with the most common DNA and genes. Counted in this sample were roughly 500,000 distinct CDR3 sequences; roughly 25% of them appeared once. The top ten constitute around 2.8% of the sample. Study-wide conclusions, independent of this receptor: The authors suggested that each seasonal influenza vaccination may recruit only a limited number of new T cells.

A further study also used this sample, focusing on T cells expressing NK-cell markers. From the second report: 5'RACE template switching, by which a universal primer site and unique molecular identifiers were added, was used to make TCR beta cDNA libraries. Three sorted T-cell subsets (CD3+CD56+NKG2C+, CD3+CD56+NKG2C- and CD3+CD56-NKG2C+) from fewer than 10 donors had their TCR beta-chain repertoires profiled. Among the eight sequenced donors, seven were HCMV-seropositive and one was HCMV-seronegative. To restrict sorting to alphabetaTCR-expressing T cells, an anti-gammadeltaTCR antibody was added in several experiments. For about 6 donors, the dominant CD3+CD56+NKG2C+ clonotypes were among the top 10 CD8+ clonotypes and accounted for roughly 1.0-8% of CD8+ T cells. Those dominant clonotypes were again the most abundant among CD3+CD56-NKG2C+ cells in four donors, at about 25-60.1%. It remained unclear whether the expanded NKG2C-expressing T cell clones were specific for HCMV antigens. All eight donors whose samples were sequenced were randomly selected healthy volunteers, three of them men and five women. HCMV serostatus was determined by detecting HCMV-specific IgG in serum with a commercial ELISA kit. Ficoll density gradient centrifugation was used to isolate peripheral blood mononuclear cells from blood. Using Miltenyi isolation kits, CD4+ and CD8+ T cells were isolated from PBMC through magnetic immunoseparation. Synthesis of cDNA was primed from the TCR beta constant segment and was followed by two consecutive PCR amplification steps. Illumina HiSeq 2000/2500, MiSeq or NextSeq was used to sequence libraries as 2 x 150 bp reads. MIGEC was used to demultiplex reads and group the reads by UMI, and MiTCR was used to assemble and quantify clonotypes. To exclude erroneous sequences, any TCR cDNA sequence not supported by at least two reads was discarded. The tcR package was used for downstream repertoire analysis, and clonotypes were matched across fractions by CDR3 nucleotide sequence plus V segment. VDJmatch was used to annotate antigen specificity against VDJdb, with one amino acid substitution in CDR3 permitted.

This sequence originates from a middle-aged man who received an inactivated influenza vaccine. Donor details come from another sample of the same person, matched by shared clones. Sequencing used CD4+ T cells sorted from PBMCs, obtained roughly 13 days after vaccination. The chain couples TRBV3-1 to TRBJ1-1, and perhaps TRBD1 as D gene, on 5 matching bases. The DNA is as follows: TGTGCCAGCAGCCAGGGGGTTTTCGCTGAAGCTTTCTTT. The translation is CASSQGVFAEAFF.